This T cell receptor beta chain derives from a study of Ad26.COV2.S vaccination and SARS-CoV-2 variants. For the study at large: By the intramuscular route, Ad26.COV2.S was given once, or twice 56 days apart.

The sample's treatment: 15 to 20 received Ad26.COV2.S at low or high dose, single or two shots; about five received placebo; per-sample allocation not given. Sampling was performed 63 days after the first vaccine or placebo injection. The assay was immunoSEQ multiplex PCR, and TCRdb's table has in-frame clones only and misses some. Seen here are 300,000 to 400,000 clones, around 87% observed once, and the top ten hold roughly 3.1%. This CDR3 contains 15 residues. The V end was cut by 3 bases, the J end by 4 bases, with 13 bases between. Germline V gives CDR1 SGDLS, CDR2 YYNGEE. Worth noting for this clone: Its antigen is as yet unknown.

Study-wide results and limits: Considerable breadth of spike-specific CD8+ and CD4+ T cell responses has reportedly been documented following vaccination. Vaccine recipients and placebo recipients showed similar non-spike TCR breadth. Possible underestimation of total T cell responses by the TCR breadth and depth analyses was noted.

This sequence was found in a person aged 18-60 years who received the Ad26.COV2.S COVID-19 vaccine or a placebo. The chain links TRBV9 to TRBJ2-2; D might be TRBD1 (5 bases). Source: peripheral blood, taken in a trial of Ad26.COV2.S vaccine versus placebo. The CDR3 sequence is CASSEMRQSTGELFF. Here the CDR3 DNA reads TGTGCCAGCAGCGAAATGAGACAGAGCACCGGGGAGCTGTTTTTT.